The text below deals with one T cell receptor (beta chain). V gave up 0 bases and J gave up 6 bases, with 12 bases separating them. From germline, CDR1 is LGHNA and CDR2 YNFKEQ. The CDR3 has 15 amino acids. Template-switching 5'RACE yielded the TCR cDNA; a universal primer site and UMIs were added in the process. MiXCR, applied by TCRdb to the 5' RACE reads, yields one record per CDR3 protein. Of around 330,000 distinct CDR3 sequences listed, around 3.6% were seen once; the top ten hold around a quarter. The data stem from a study of T cells after yellow fever vaccination. This TCR was sampled from a man younger than 30 who received the YFV17D yellow fever vaccine. J is TRBJ2-1 and V is TRBV4-2; no reliable D call. The sample here was PBMCs, taken on the day of the yellow fever booster vaccination. In DNA form, the CDR3 reads TGTGCCAGCAGCCAAGATCAAGGGTTCCGCAATGAGCAGTTCTTC. It codes for CASSQDQGFRNEQFF.